This T cell receptor (beta chain) is drawn from a study of CD8 T cell repertoires and HIV-1 epitope variants. Whole-study context: Epitopes were three Gag families plus Nef HW9 and YT9.

A remark on this clone: No antigen is known for it.

The method was immunoSEQ multiplex PCR; TCRdb's version includes in-frame clones alone and lacks a portion of them. The table lists about 5,500 clones, about two thirds of them singletons, with more than 45% in the top ten. The CDR3 length is 15 residues. CDR1 is LGHNA, CDR2 YSLEER, per germline. V was pared by 1 base and J by 4 bases, with 11 bases between. Study conclusions and caveats: Nine antigen-specific TCR beta clonotypes were found; about 6 seemed cross-reactive to variants.

This chain links TRBV4-3 with TRBJ1-3; no firm D call. Input material: cultured CD8+ T cells derived from PBMCs. This sequence was found in a male donor with HIV. CDR3 sequence: CASSQAWSGGNTIYF. For the CDR3, the DNA is TGCGCCAGCAGCCAAGCCTGGTCCGGCGGAAACACCATATATTTT.